This T cell receptor beta chain emerged from a study of shared clonotypes between healthy human individuals. The study's findings and limits: An anticipated effect of sequencing depth on clonotype sharing among donors was recognized. Naive CD4 clonotype sharing across a handful of donors was approximately 5%.

The table came from immunoSEQ multiplex PCR; TCRdb's copy has only in-frame clones and leaves some out. The data hold over 1.4 million clones, with roughly 96% observed a single time. CDR1 and CDR2 from the germline V gene are SGDLS and YYNGEE. This CDR3 spans 14 amino acids. V lost 0 bases to trimming and J lost 5 bases, with 11 bases between them. Into CD45RA+ naive and CD45RA-negative memory subsets, the CD4+ cells were split. Notes on this clone: Its target is unknown. The sample carries other DNA sequences with the same CDR3.

The sequenced material came from naive CD4+ T cells sorted from blood. Subset in this sample: CD45RA+ positively selected. The TCR comes from a man aged 25-45 years in good health. V is TRBV9 and J is TRBJ1-1; D is perhaps TRBD1 (5 bases). CDR3 loop: CASSVAGRGTEAFF. In nucleotides, the CDR3 is TGTGCCAGCAGCGTAGCTGGGCGGGGGACTGAAGCTTTCTTT. Drawing the rest from reference TRBV9 and TRBJ1-1, the complete variable domain is DSGVTQTPKHLITATGQRVTLRCSPRSGDLSVYWYQQSLDQGLQFLIQYYNGEERAKGNILERFSAQQFPDLHSELNLSSLELGDSALYFCASSVAGRGTEAFFGQGTRLTVV.